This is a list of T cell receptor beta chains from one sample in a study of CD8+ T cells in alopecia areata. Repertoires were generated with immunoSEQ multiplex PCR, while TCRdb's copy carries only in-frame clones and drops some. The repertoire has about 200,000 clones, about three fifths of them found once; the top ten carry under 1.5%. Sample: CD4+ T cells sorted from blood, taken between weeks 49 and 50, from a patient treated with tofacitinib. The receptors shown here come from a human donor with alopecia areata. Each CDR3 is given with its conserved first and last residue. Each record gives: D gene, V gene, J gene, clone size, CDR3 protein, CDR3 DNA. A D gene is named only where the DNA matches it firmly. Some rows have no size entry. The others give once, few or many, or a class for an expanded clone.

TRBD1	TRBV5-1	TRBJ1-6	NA	CASSLAGQGRGSPLHF	TGCGCCAGCAGCTTGGCCGGACAGGGTCGCGGTTCACCCCTCCACTTT
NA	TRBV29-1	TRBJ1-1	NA	CSVDEAGGTEAFF	TGCAGCGTTGATGAGGCAGGTGGCACTGAAGCTTTCTTT
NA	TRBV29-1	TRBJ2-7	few	CSVAGRTSYEQYF	TGCAGCGTCGCCGGACGGACCTCCTACGAGCAGTACTTC
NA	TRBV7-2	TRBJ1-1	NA	CASSPMGSRTEAFF	TGTGCCAGCAGCCCTATGGGCAGCCGAACTGAAGCTTTCTTT
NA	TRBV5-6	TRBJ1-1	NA	CASRGSQGNTEAFF	TGTGCCTCCAGGGGTTCGCAGGGGAACACTGAAGCTTTCTTT
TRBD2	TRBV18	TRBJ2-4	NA	CASSPITAGDKNIQYF	TGTGCCAGCTCACCAATCACAGCGGGGGATAAAAACATTCAGTACTTC
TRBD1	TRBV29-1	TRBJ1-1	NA	CSVDRGLGTEAFF	TGCAGCGTTGACAGGGGGCTGGGGACTGAAGCTTTCTTT
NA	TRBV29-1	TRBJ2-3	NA	CSVGHTDTQYF	TGCAGCGTGGGGCACACAGATACGCAGTATTTT
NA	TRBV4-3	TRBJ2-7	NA	CASSRGPSYEQYF	TGCGCCAGCAGCCGCGGGCCCTCCTACGAGCAGTACTTC
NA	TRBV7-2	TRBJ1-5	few	CASSFFSQPQHF	TGTGCCAGCAGCTTCTTTAGTCAGCCCCAGCATTTT
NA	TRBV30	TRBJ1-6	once	CAWSGRRDNSPLHF	TGTGCCTGGAGTGGTCGCAGGGACAATTCACCCCTCCACTTT
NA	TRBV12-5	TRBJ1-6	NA	CASGLFLGSAANSPLHF	TGTGCTAGTGGTTTGTTCTTGGGCTCGGCGGCAAATTCACCCCTCCACTTT
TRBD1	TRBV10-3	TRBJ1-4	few	CAISDGQGEKLFF	TGTGCCATCAGTGACGGACAGGGTGAAAAACTGTTTTTT
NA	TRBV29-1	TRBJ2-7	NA	CSVGQGGAGYEQYF	TGCAGCGTTGGACAGGGTGGAGCGGGCTACGAGCAGTACTTC
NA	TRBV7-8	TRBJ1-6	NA	CASSLVSGQSPLHF	TGTGCCAGCAGCTTAGTTTCGGGCCAGTCACCCCTCCACTTT
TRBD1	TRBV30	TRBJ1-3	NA	CAWSDLTGIGTIYF	TGTGCCTGGAGTGACCTGACAGGGATTGGCACCATATATTTT
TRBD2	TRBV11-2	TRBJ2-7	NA	CASSLVAGAYEQYF	TGTGCCAGCAGCTTAGTAGCGGGGGCCTACGAGCAGTACTTC
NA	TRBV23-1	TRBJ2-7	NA	CASSQSVTPPSEQYF	TGCGCCAGCAGTCAATCGGTAACTCCTCCTAGCGAGCAGTACTTC
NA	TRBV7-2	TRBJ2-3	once	CAMRSTDTQYF	TGTGCCATGCGCAGCACAGATACGCAGTATTTT
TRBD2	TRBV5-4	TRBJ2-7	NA	CASSLALAGGGSSYEQYF	TGTGCCAGCAGCTTGGCGCTAGCGGGGGGCGGATCGAGTTACGAGCAGTACTTC
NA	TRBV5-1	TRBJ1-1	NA	CASSLGGRTEAFF	TGCGCCAGCAGCTTGGGAGGCAGGACCGAAGCTTTCTTT
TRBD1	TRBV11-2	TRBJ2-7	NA	CASSPTTGNYEQYF	TGTGCCAGCAGCCCTACGACAGGGAACTACGAGCAGTACTTC
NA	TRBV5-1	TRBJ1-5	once	CASSLSGTNQPQHF	TGCGCCAGCAGCTTGTCCGGGACCAATCAGCCCCAGCATTTT
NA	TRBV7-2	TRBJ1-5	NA	CASSLVSTDNQPQHF	TGTGCCAGCAGCTTAGTATCGACAGACAATCAGCCCCAGCATTTT
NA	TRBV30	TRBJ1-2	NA	CARGSARGYTF	TGTGCCAGAGGTTCGGCCCGGGGCTACACCTTC
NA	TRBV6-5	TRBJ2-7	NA	CASSDPQGHEQYF	TGTGCCAGCAGTGACCCTCAGGGTCACGAGCAGTACTTC
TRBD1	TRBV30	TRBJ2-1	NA	CAWSGRDRYNEQFF	TGTGCCTGGTCGGGACGGGACAGATACAATGAGCAGTTCTTC
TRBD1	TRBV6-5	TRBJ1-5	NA	CASRYLTGAKVF	TGTGCCAGCAGGTACCTGACAGGGGCTAAGGTCTTT
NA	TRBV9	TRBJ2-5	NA	CASTPGGLYQETQYF	TGTGCCAGCACCCCGGGGGGCCTGTACCAAGAGACCCAGTACTTC
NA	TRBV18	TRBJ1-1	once	CASSREWTVNTEAFF	TGTGCCAGCTCGCGCGAATGGACAGTCAACACTGAAGCTTTCTTT
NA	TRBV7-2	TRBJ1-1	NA	CASSVKPNTEAFF	TGTGCCAGCAGCGTCAAGCCGAACACTGAAGCTTTCTTT
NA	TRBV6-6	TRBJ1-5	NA	CASTPRAGQPQHF	TGTGCCAGCACCCCCCGAGCGGGGCAGCCCCAGCATTTT
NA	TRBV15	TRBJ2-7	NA	CATSPRQFSYEQYF	TGTGCCACCAGCCCGAGACAGTTCTCCTACGAGCAGTACTTC
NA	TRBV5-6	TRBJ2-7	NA	CASSLLGPSSYEQYF	TGTGCCAGCAGCTTGTTAGGGCCGAGCTCCTACGAGCAGTACTTC
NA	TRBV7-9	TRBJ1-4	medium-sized	CASSLQPGEELFF	TGTGCCAGCAGCTTACAACCCGGAGAGGAACTGTTTTTT
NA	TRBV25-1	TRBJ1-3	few	CASSENTPGNTIYF	TGTGCCAGCAGTGAAAACACCCCAGGGAACACCATATATTTT